The 24 T cell receptor beta chains presented below share a single source sample, sequenced in a study of blood T cell repertoires in COVID-19. The data were produced by immunoSEQ multiplex PCR, yet TCRdb's version contains in-frame clones alone and is incomplete. This sample has around 230,000 clones, with roughly 88% found just once. Sequenced material: peripheral blood. Every receptor here comes from a young man who had recovered from COVID-19.

The chain recombines TRBV7-2 with TRBJ1-1; D is perhaps TRBD1 (6 bases). The CDR3 is 17 amino acids. V gave up 5 bases and J gave up 0 bases, with 19 bases separating them. The germline CDR1 and CDR2 sequences are SGHTA and FQGNSA. CDR3 loop: CASSRGGSRFMNTEAFF. The CDR3 bases are TGTGCCAGCAGCAGGGGGGGTTCCCGTTTCATGAACACTGAAGCTTTCTTT. Combining the CDR3 with reference TRBV7-2 and TRBJ1-1 gives the whole variable domain GAGVSQSPSNKVTEKGKDVELRCDPISGHTALYWYRQSLGQGLEFLIYFQGNSAPDKSGLPSDRFSAERTGGSVSTLTIQRTQQEDSAVYLCASSRGGSRFMNTEAFFGQGTRLTVV.

The chain recombines TRBV9 with TRBJ2-3; D is perhaps TRBD2 (5 bases). Trimming stripped 0 bases from V and 5 bases from J, with 13 bases between. This CDR3 spans 15 amino acids. Germline assignment: CDR1 SGDLS and CDR2 YYNGEE. CDR3 bases: TGTGCCAGCAGCGTAGATGGTCACCGGGGAGATACGCAGTATTTT. It codes for CASSVDGHRGDTQYF.

CDR3 DNA: TGTGCCAGCAGTTATAGAGAGGGGGCGGTGGAAAAACTGTTTTTT. It codes for CASSYREGAVEKLFF. V and J are TRBV6-2 or TRBV6-3 and TRBJ1-4, with 7 bases identical to TRBD1. Trimming at V came to 3 bases and at J to 8 bases, leaving 9 bases not matched to a gene. This CDR3 spans 15 amino acids. Germline CDR1 reads MNHEY; CDR2 reads SVGEGT.

This sequence joins TRBV6-6 and TRBJ2-7; 7 bases are shared with TRBD2. The CDR3 runs 13 residues. Germline V gene data show CDR1 as MNHNY and CDR2 as SVGAGI (reference sequence). V lost 5 bases to trimming and J lost 2 bases; unmatched junction nucleotides: 3. The CDR3 loop is CASSPGRTYEQYF. The DNA for the CDR3 is TGTGCCAGCAGTCCCGGGAGGACCTACGAGCAGTACTTC.

This chain uses TRBV9 with TRBJ1-2, with D perhaps TRBD1 (6 bases). This CDR3 has 14 amino acids. V lost 2 bases to trimming and J lost 0 bases, with 8 bases between them. From germline, CDR1 is SGDLS and CDR2 YYNGEE. The CDR3 loop is CASSVRGSNYGYTF. The CDR3 bases are TGTGCCAGCAGCGTCAGGGGATCTAACTATGGCTACACCTTC.

The rearrangement links TRBV10-2 to TRBJ1-3; tentative D call: TRBD1 (5 bases). V lost 7 bases to trimming and J lost 0 bases, with 10 bases between them. This CDR3 contains 14 residues. The germline gives CDR1 WSHSY, CDR2 SAAADI. CDR3 coding DNA: TGCGCCAGCACTCCAGGGTTCTCTGGAAACACCATATATTTT. Translation gives CASTPGFSGNTIYF.

The chain carries TRBV7-2 and TRBJ2-3; 11 positions agree with TRBD1. J was trimmed by 3 bases and V by 6 bases; bases with no gene match: 8. Germline V gene sequence: CDR1 SGHTA, CDR2 FQGNSA. The CDR3 sequence is 16 residues long. The CDR3 bases are TGTGCCAGCAGATGGACAGGGGGCAGGGGTACAGATACGCAGTATTTT. Encoded protein: CASRWTGGRGTDTQYF.

The rearrangement joins TRBV5-4 to TRBJ1-5; D is possibly TRBD1 (5 bases). The germline V gene has CDR1 SGHNT and CDR2 YYREEE (reference sequence). V shed 6 bases and J shed 1 base, with 11 bases lying between them. CDR3 length: 14 amino acids. The CDR3 protein is CASTITGSNQPQHF. The DNA of the CDR3 is TGTGCCAGCACCATCACAGGAAGCAATCAGCCCCAGCATTTT. Full variable domain (missing parts from reference TRBV5-4 and TRBJ1-5): ETGVTQSPTHLIKTRGQQVTLRCSSQSGHNTVSWYQQALGQGPQFIFQYYREEENGRGNFPPRFSGLQFPNYSSELNVNALELDDSALYLCASTITGSNQPQHFGDGTRLSIL.

This clone has just a few counts. The chain recombines TRBV27 with TRBJ1-1, with 9 positions matching TRBD1. V gave up 5 bases and J gave up 3 bases; unmatched junction bases: 4. Germline assignment: CDR1 MNHEY and CDR2 SMNVEV (reference sequence). This CDR3 has 14 amino acids. CDR3 loop: CASSPDRGDTEAFF. CDR3 coding DNA: TGTGCCAGCAGTCCTGACAGGGGGGACACTGAAGCTTTCTTT.

The rearrangement joins TRBV20-1 to TRBJ2-1; TRBD2 agrees at 8 bases. J was trimmed by 9 bases and V by 3 bases; bases with no gene match: 13. There are 15 residues in the CDR3. Germline values: CDR1 DFQATT, CDR2 SNEGSKA (reference sequence). CDR3 bases: TGCAGTGCTAGTGGCGGCGGGGGGAGTGCGGGTGAGCAGTTCTTC. Its protein product is CSASGGGGSAGEQFF.

The chain combines TRBV6-2 or TRBV6-3 with TRBJ2-3; D perhaps matches TRBD2 (6 bases). Per the germline V gene, CDR1 is MNHEY and CDR2 is SVGEGT. The CDR3 sequence is 15 residues long. V lost 2 bases to trimming and J lost 0 bases, with 9 bases between them. The CDR3 region has the DNA TGTGCCAGCAGTTACGCGGGGACTAGCACAGATACGCAGTATTTT. Translation: CASSYAGTSTDTQYF.

V usage is TRBV7-2 and J usage is TRBJ2-5; TRBD2 agrees at 9 bases. With V trimmed by 0 bases and J by 5 bases, 4 bases remained unmatched. The CDR3 has 15 amino acids. The germline gives CDR1 SGHTA, CDR2 FQGNSA. CDR3 sequence reads: CASSLAPSGEETQYF. CDR3 nucleotide sequence: TGTGCCAGCAGCTTAGCGCCTAGCGGGGAGGAGACCCAGTACTTC.

This chain connects TRBV7-9 to TRBJ2-2; 7 positions agree with TRBD1. The CDR3 spans 16 residues. Trimming removed 4 bases from V and 4 bases from J; junction bases left unmatched: 9. Germline-derived CDR1 and CDR2 are SEHNR and FQNEAQ (reference sequence). The CDR3 region is CASSSRQGVGTGELFF. The CDR3 region has the DNA TGTGCCAGCAGCTCCAGACAGGGAGTAGGCACCGGGGAGCTGTTTTTT.

This chain joins TRBV7-9 and TRBJ2-3; TRBD2 agrees at 7 bases. CDR3 length: 14 amino acids. Losses at the gene ends were 5 bases for V and 5 bases for J; bases not matched to a gene: 7. Germline assignment: CDR1 SEHNR and CDR2 FQNEAQ (reference sequence). CDR3 nucleotides: TGTGCCAGCAGCGGGGGAGGGGCTGGAGATACGCAGTATTTT. It encodes CASSGGGAGDTQYF.

V is TRBV5-4 and J is TRBJ1-2; D not resolved. The CDR3 runs 13 residues. CDR1 and CDR2 (germline): SGHNT, YYREEE (reference sequence). V shed 1 base and J shed 5 bases, with 9 bases lying between them. CDR3: CASSLSQWYGYTF. The CDR3 DNA reads as TGTGCCAGCAGCTTGTCACAGTGGTATGGCTACACCTTC.

V gene TRBV7-9 combines with J gene TRBJ1-3; D remains ambiguous. Germline CDR1 SEHNR, CDR2 FQNEAQ (reference sequence). The V end lost 8 bases, the J end lost 3 bases, and 11 bases lay between the germline ends. The length of the CDR3 is 13 residues. CDR3 sequence (DNA): TGTGCCAGCGGAGCGGACGGTGGAAACACCATATATTTT. It encodes CASGADGGNTIYF.

The chain is built from TRBV19 and TRBJ1-2; D is possibly TRBD1 (6 bases). Trimming shortened V by 3 bases and J by 3 bases, and 11 bases separated the two germline ends. CDR1 and CDR2 (germline): LNHDA, SQIVND (reference sequence). The CDR3 spans 14 residues. In DNA form, the CDR3 reads TGTGCCAGTAGTATCCTCCCAGGGGACTATGGCTACACCTTC. This encodes CASSILPGDYGYTF.

This clone showed up just once. V and J are TRBV6-5 and TRBJ1-2; tentatively, D is TRBD1 (5 bases). This CDR3 has 13 residues. Germline CDR1 is MNHEY and CDR2 is SVGAGI. The V gene lost 4 bases and the J gene lost 4 bases, with 10 bases spanning the gap. The CDR3 DNA reads TGTGCCAGCAGTTTGGACACCCTCTATGGCTACACCTTC. This translates into CASSLDTLYGYTF.

The gene calls are TRBV5-1 and TRBJ1-4, with TRBD1 identical over 9 bases. The germline CDR1 and CDR2 sequences are SGHRS and YFSETQ. The CDR3 has 14 amino acids. V gave up 4 bases and J gave up 5 bases; unmatched junction bases: 3. This CDR3 is CASSIDRGNEKLFF. As DNA, the CDR3 is TGCGCCAGCAGCATAGACAGGGGGAATGAAAAACTGTTTTTT.

The table lists this clone with a few counts. The chain couples TRBV4-1 to TRBJ2-7, with D hard to call. CDR3 size: 14 residues. Trimming stripped 0 bases from V and 6 bases from J, with 12 bases between. The germline gives CDR1 MGHRA, CDR2 YSYEKL. CDR3 sequence: CASSQDGSLGEQYF. The CDR3 bases are TGCGCCAGCAGCCAAGATGGGTCCCTAGGCGAGCAGTACTTC.

This clone has ten or more counts. The chain links TRBV30 to TRBJ1-5; 7 bases agree with TRBD1. The CDR3 is 12 residues long. V dropped 7 bases and J dropped 4; count of bases not matched to a gene: 4. In germline, CDR1 is GTSNPN, CDR2 SVGIG (reference sequence). The CDR3 loop reads CASSTGNQPQHF. The DNA for the CDR3 is TGTGCCTCCTCGACAGGGAATCAGCCCCAGCATTTT.

The rearrangement links TRBV10-3 to TRBJ2-2; D may be TRBD1 (6 bases). V was pared by 7 bases and J by 6 bases, with 21 bases between. Germline V gene data show CDR1 as ENHRY and CDR2 as SYGVKD. The CDR3 has 16 amino acids. CDR3 residues: CAITSNPQGFAGELFF. The CDR3 region has the DNA TGTGCCATCACTTCGAATCCCCAGGGGTTCGCCGGGGAGCTGTTTTTT.

The chain joins TRBV11-2 to TRBJ1-5; D uncertain. The CDR3 totals 13 residues. With 4 bases removed from V and 4 bases from J, the gap between germline ends came to 8 bases. Germline assignment: CDR1 SGHAT and CDR2 FQNNGV. CDR3 in DNA: TGTGCCAGCAGCTCGGTCTCTAATCAGCCCCAGCATTTT. As protein: CASSSVSNQPQHF.

The chain recombines TRBV15 with TRBJ2-5; the D is unclear. The CDR3 runs to 14 residues. Trimming removed 0 bases from V and 2 bases from J, with 7 bases in between. CDR1 LNHNV and CDR2 YYDKDF come from the germline V gene (reference sequence). The CDR3 DNA sequence: TGTGCCACCAGCAGAGATCGCCAGCAAGAGACCCAGTACTTC. It encodes CATSRDRQQETQYF.